Listed here is a single T cell receptor (beta chain). The data were obtained in a study of blood T cell repertoires in COVID-19. Across the study: Acute and convalescent COVID-19 samples came from the United States, Italy and Spain.

Methods used by the authors: Amplification of reference gene primers provided the estimated nucleated cell counts. Only in-frame clones appear in the TCRdb table, and some are missing; sequencing was by immunoSEQ multiplex PCR. For V, J and clone size, that table is used; D and trimming come from the DNA. The table includes 70,000 to 95,000 clones, around 90% detected once. The CDR3 loop spans 15 amino acids. Germline-derived CDR1 and CDR2 are SQVTM and ANQGSEA. The V segment lost 5 bases and the J segment 2 bases; nucleotides outside the gene matches: 9. The sequence was collected from a man in his 70s with acute or convalescent COVID-19. Material for sequencing was peripheral blood. J is TRBJ2-1 and V is TRBV29-1, with 7 bases that match TRBD1. The CDR3 DNA follows: TGCAGCGTTCCAGACAGGGCTTTCACCTACAATGAGCAGTTCTTC. The encoded protein is CSVPDRAFTYNEQFF.